One sample yielded the 29 T cell receptor beta chains listed below, sequenced in a study of T-cell reconstitution after alpha-beta-depleted transplantation in children. Unique molecular identifiers were incorporated when the TCRbeta library was constructed. TCRdb fed the PCR reads into MiXCR, producing one record per CDR3 protein. The top ten clones hold roughly an eighth of a sample with roughly 180,000 distinct CDR3 sequences, roughly 15% of them seen once. Sample: PBMCs from the stem cell graft donor, taken from the stem cell graft. The origin of the receptors is a human donor who donated a stem cell graft to a child with acute lymphoblastic leukemia.

Ten or more counts support this clonotype. The rearrangement joins TRBV6-1 to TRBJ2-5; D unresolved. Per germline, CDR1 MNHNS and CDR2 SASEGT. The CDR3 covers 15 residues. V lost 1 base and J 3 bases, leaving 12 bases between the germline ends. The CDR3 bases are TGTGCCAGCAGTGAAGGCCGACTTCGGGAAGAGACCCAGTACTTC. This codes for CASSEGRLREETQYF.

There are many counts of this clonotype. This rearrangement joins TRBV5-1 to TRBJ2-1; 8 bases are a match to TRBD2. V shed 1 base, J shed 3 bases, and the junction held 3 bases outside the gene matches. CDR3 length: 15 amino acids. Germline V gene sequence: CDR1 SGHRS, CDR2 YFSETQ. In nucleotides, the CDR3 is TGCGCCAGCAGCTTGCAGGCGGGGGGCTACAATGAGCAGTTCTTC. Translation gives CASSLQAGGYNEQFF.

The sample holds many counts of this clonotype. The V and J genes are TRBV7-9 and TRBJ1-1, with a weak D call TRBD1 (6 bases). The CDR3 totals 15 residues. Trimming cost V 3 bases and J 2 bases, with 13 bases left between them. Germline CDR1 and CDR2: SEHNR and FQNEAQ (reference sequence). The CDR3 sequence: CASSLGGRGNTEAFF. DNA of the CDR3: TGTGCCAGCAGCTTGGGGGGCAGGGGCAACACTGAAGCTTTCTTT.

This clonotype has just a few counts. The J gene is TRBJ2-3, the V gene TRBV20-1; 13 nucleotides align to TRBD2. The junction had 12 bases not matched to a gene; V was cut back by 6 bases and J by 3 bases. Per the germline V gene, CDR1 is DFQATT and CDR2 is SNEGSKA (reference sequence). This CDR3 contains 17 residues. CDR3 amino acids: CSARGTSGTQKTDTQYF. Here the CDR3 DNA reads TGCAGTGCGCGAGGGACTAGCGGGACACAAAAAACAGATACGCAGTATTTT.

This clonotype has at least ten counts. The chain employs TRBV7-9 and TRBJ1-1; 11 nucleotides align to TRBD1. Germline lookup yields CDR1 SEHNR and CDR2 FQNEAQ (reference sequence). With V trimmed by 0 bases and J by 11 bases, 5 bases remained unmatched. The CDR3 covers 14 residues. The CDR3 spells CASSLAIGDRGAFF. CDR3 nucleotides: TGTGCCAGCAGCTTAGCGATCGGGGACAGGGGGGCTTTCTTT.

This clonotype was observed at least ten times. The chain combines TRBV4-1 with TRBJ2-5, with D hard to call. The germline V and J ends were trimmed by 5 bases and 0 bases, with 4 bases remaining between them. Germline V gene lookup returns CDR1 MGHRA and CDR2 YSYEKL. The CDR3 extends over 12 amino acids. CDR3 amino acids: CASSSDQETQYF. The DNA of the CDR3 is TGCGCCAGCAGCTCGGACCAAGAGACCCAGTACTTC.

There are a few counts of this clonotype. The chain uses TRBV2 and TRBJ1-5, with TRBD1 matching over 10 bases. This CDR3 has 15 residues. Germline V gene lookup returns CDR1 SNHLY and CDR2 FYNNEI. The V segment lost 7 bases and the J segment 6 bases; nucleotides outside the gene matches: 9. The CDR3 DNA follows: TGTGCCAGCACTTTTCGACAGGGGGCAGGTCAGCCCCAGCATTTT. Translation gives CASTFRQGAGQPQHF.

Many counts were recorded for this clonotype. The chain carries TRBV29-1 and TRBJ2-1, with D maybe TRBD2 (6 bases). With 4 bases removed from V and 4 bases from J, the gap between germline ends came to 20 bases. Germline values: CDR1 SQVTM, CDR2 ANQGSEA. There are 16 residues in the CDR3. CDR3: CSVVIQGGGVYNEQFF. CDR3 nucleotides: TGCAGCGTTGTGATCCAGGGAGGTGGGGTGTACAATGAGCAGTTCTTC.

This clonotype occurred many times. The V gene is TRBV5-1, the J gene TRBJ1-1, with a weak D call TRBD1 (5 bases). CDR3 length: 13 amino acids. Germline assignment: CDR1 SGHRS and CDR2 YFSETQ. V gave up 4 bases and J gave up 8 bases, with 15 bases separating them. The CDR3 nucleotides read TGCGCCAGCAGCCCTACGGGACCTCCCGAAGCTTTCTTT. Translating gives CASSPTGPPEAFF.

This clonotype was seen many times. The rearrangement links TRBV12-3 or TRBV12-4 to TRBJ2-7; TRBD2 matches at 7 bases. V shed 8 bases and J 2 bases; nucleotides not matched to a gene: 6. This CDR3 comprises 13 residues. The CDR3 nucleotides are TGTGCCAGCGGAGGAGCGGGACCCTACGAGCAGTACTTC. Protein: CASGGAGPYEQYF.

The genes are TRBV11-1 and TRBJ1-4; TRBD1 might be the D (5 bases). The germline V gene has CDR1 SGHAT and CDR2 FQDESV (reference sequence). The V and J ends lost 9 bases and 0 bases respectively, with 32 bases between them. The CDR3 spans 21 residues. The CDR3 DNA reads as TGTGCCAGGAGCCTAATCCGGCGGGGGGTATTCACTACTGCAACTAATGAAAAACTGTTTTTT. The encoded protein is CARSLIRRGVFTTATNEKLFF.

This clonotype was picked up many times. The chain is built from TRBV7-9 and TRBJ2-1, with D unresolved. The CDR3 totals 13 residues. Trimming cost V 3 bases and J 8 bases, with 11 bases left between them. Germline V gives CDR1 SEHNR, CDR2 FQNEAQ (reference sequence). CDR3 sequence: CASSFLVNDEQFF. In nucleotides, the CDR3 is TGTGCCAGCAGCTTTCTCGTGAACGATGAGCAGTTCTTC.

The chain uses TRBV5-1 and TRBJ2-3; TRBD2 might be the D (6 bases). This CDR3 has 14 residues. Germline V gives CDR1 SGHRS, CDR2 YFSETQ. Trimming removed 4 bases from V and 4 bases from J, with 13 bases in between. DNA for the CDR3: TGCGCCAGCAGCACGGGACTGCCGTCAGATACGCAGTATTTT. Translation: CASSTGLPSDTQYF.

V gene TRBV4-2 combines with J gene TRBJ2-3; the match to TRBD2 covers 12 bases. V was clipped by 6 bases and J by 2 bases; unmatched bases: 3. Germline V gene lookup returns CDR1 LGHNA and CDR2 YNFKEQ. This CDR3 contains 15 residues. Here the CDR3 reads CASRLAGGYTDTQYF. CDR3 nucleotide sequence: TGTGCCAGCAGGCTAGCGGGAGGGTACACAGATACGCAGTATTTT.

In its sample, this clonotype was seen many times. The rearrangement uses TRBV19 and TRBJ2-1, with 11 positions matching TRBD2. This CDR3 region has 14 residues. Germline V gene data show CDR1 as LNHDA and CDR2 as SQIVND (reference sequence). Losses at the gene ends were 7 bases for V and 7 bases for J; bases not matched to a gene: 6. In nucleotides, the CDR3 is TGTGCCAGTATGGGTCTAGCGGGAGGAAATGAGCAGTTCTTC. This translates into CASMGLAGGNEQFF.

The table lists this clonotype with many counts. CDR3 DNA: TGTGCCATCAGCCACACCGGGACTAGCGGGGCAGATACGCAGTATTTT. This translates into CAISHTGTSGADTQYF. The rearrangement links TRBV10-3 to TRBJ2-3; 13 bases align to TRBD2. Germline V lookup: CDR1 ENHRY, CDR2 SYGVKD. The junction had 7 bases not matched to a gene; V was cut back by 6 bases and J by 4 bases. This CDR3 comprises 16 residues.

This chain uses TRBV5-5 with TRBJ2-1, with a weak D call TRBD2 (5 bases). CDR3 length: 12 amino acids. The V end was cut by 6 bases, the J end by 6 bases, with 10 bases between. Germline V lookup: CDR1 SGHKS, CDR2 YYEKEE (reference sequence). CDR3 nucleotide sequence: TGTGCCAGCACCAATCGGGGCAATGAGCAGTTCTTC. It codes for CASTNRGNEQFF. Combining the CDR3 with reference TRBV5-5 and TRBJ2-1 gives the whole variable domain DAGVTQSPTHLIKTRGQQVTLRCSPISGHKSVSWYQQVLGQGPQFIFQYYEKEERGRGNFPDRFSARQFPNYSSELNVNALLLGDSALYLCASTNRGNEQFFGPGTRLTVL.

The gene calls are TRBV21-1 and TRBJ2-6; the D segment call TRBD1 is taken from the table without a DNA check. TRBV21-1 is a recognized pseudogene. This CDR3 is 18 amino acids long. The CDR3 DNA reads as TGTGCCAGCAGCAAGGAAGGGGCGCGTTCTCTTGGGGCCAACGTCCTGACTTTC. Translated: CASSKEGARSLGANVLTF.

This clonotype appeared many times. The genes are TRBV11-2 and TRBJ2-5; possibly TRBD2 for D (5 bases). Germline CDR1 SGHAT, CDR2 FQNNGV. The CDR3 runs to 14 residues. The V end was cut by 5 bases, the J end by 5 bases, with 15 bases between. CDR3 amino acids: CASSPPGNRETQYF. The DNA of the CDR3 is TGTGCCAGCAGCCCCCCGGGGAACCGCGAGACCCAGTACTTC.

This clonotype came up many times. V gene TRBV12-3 or TRBV12-4 combines with J gene TRBJ1-1, with D possibly matching TRBD1 (6 bases). The CDR3 consists of 16 residues. The ends were cut back, 6 bases at V and 1 base at J, with 18 bases in the middle. The CDR3 reads CASSSLVGRGNTEAFF. Written as DNA, the CDR3 is TGTGCCAGCAGCTCCCTGGTGGGCAGGGGGAACACTGAAGCTTTCTTT.

The table lists this clonotype with many counts. The rearrangement uses TRBV27 and TRBJ1-6; TRBD1 matches at 12 bases. The trim removed 1 base at V and 8 bases at J, leaving 3 bases unmatched. The CDR3 contains 16 residues. Germline V gene sequence: CDR1 MNHEY, CDR2 SMNVEV (reference sequence). In DNA form, the CDR3 reads TGTGCCAGCAGTTTATACGGGACAGGGGGCCATTCACCCCTCCACTTT. Amino acids: CASSLYGTGGHSPLHF.

This clonotype was observed many times. This rearrangement joins TRBV27 to TRBJ2-7; 7 nucleotides agree with TRBD2. V shed 6 bases and J 3 bases; nucleotides not matched to a gene: 11. Germline CDR1 is MNHEY and CDR2 is SMNVEV (reference sequence). This CDR3 region has 15 residues. The CDR3 DNA reads TGTGCCAGCAGCCCCTCTCGAGCGGGAAGCTACGAGCAGTACTTC. Amino acids: CASSPSRAGSYEQYF.

This clonotype showed up many times. The chain combines TRBV4-1 with TRBJ2-1, with a weak D call TRBD2 (6 bases). The V and J ends lost 4 bases and 0 bases respectively, with 13 bases between them. The CDR3 consists of 16 residues. CDR1 is MGHRA and CDR2 is YSYEKL in the germline V gene. The CDR3 sequence is CASSPLTSNSYNEQFF. The CDR3 DNA reads TGCGCCAGCAGCCCCCTAACTAGCAACTCCTACAATGAGCAGTTCTTC.

This clonotype has ten or more counts. The J gene is TRBJ2-1, the V gene TRBV4-1; 8 nucleotides align to TRBD2. CDR1 MGHRA and CDR2 YSYEKL come from the germline V gene. The CDR3 contains 17 residues. With V trimmed by 1 base and J by 7 bases, 12 bases remained unmatched. In DNA form, the CDR3 reads TGCGCCAGCAGCCAAGTCGCGGGGCTAGCGGGCGGTAATGAGCAGTTCTTC. This translates into CASSQVAGLAGGNEQFF.

This clonotype has a handful of counts. This chain connects TRBV5-1 to TRBJ1-2, with unresolved D. V was pared by 4 bases and J by 3 bases, with 13 bases between. The length of the CDR3 is 14 residues. Per germline, CDR1 SGHRS and CDR2 YFSETQ. As DNA, the CDR3 is TGCGCCAGCAGCCCGCGAAGAGGAGACTATGGCTACACCTTC. Translating gives CASSPRRGDYGYTF.

This clonotype was observed at least ten times. The chain couples TRBV12-3 or TRBV12-4 to TRBJ2-5; 8 nucleotides agree with TRBD1. The V and J ends lost 6 bases and 2 bases, in that order; junction bases with no gene match: 2. This CDR3 has 13 amino acids. The CDR3 sequence is CASSRDRQETQYF. Written as DNA, the CDR3 is TGTGCCAGCAGCCGGGACAGGCAAGAGACCCAGTACTTC.

This clonotype was seen ten or more times. This rearrangement joins TRBV10-3 to TRBJ1-1; maybe TRBD1 (5 bases). The germline CDR1 and CDR2 sequences are ENHRY and SYGVKD. The V gene lost 0 bases and the J gene lost 1 base, with 12 bases spanning the gap. This CDR3 contains 16 residues. The CDR3 loop is CAISESFTGSNTEAFF. DNA for the CDR3: TGTGCCATCAGTGAGTCTTTCACAGGATCGAACACTGAAGCTTTCTTT.

This clonotype came up many times. The chain carries TRBV12-3 or TRBV12-4 and TRBJ1-4; the D gene is possibly TRBD1 (5 bases). V was trimmed by 3 bases and J by 0 bases, leaving 11 bases between them. CDR3 length equals 16 residues. CDR3 in amino acids: CASSLVQVATNEKLFF. DNA for the CDR3: TGTGCCAGCAGTTTGGTACAGGTTGCAACTAATGAAAAACTGTTTTTT.

This clonotype has at least ten counts. The chain couples TRBV12-3 or TRBV12-4 to TRBJ2-2, with 10 bases matching TRBD2. After removal of 6 bases from V and 3 bases from J, the junction contained 10 bases not matched to a gene. This CDR3 has 17 residues. The CDR3 protein is CASRRDWTSGDTGELFF. CDR3 nucleotides: TGTGCCAGCAGACGAGACTGGACTAGCGGAGACACCGGGGAGCTGTTTTTT.